The present TCR beta chain was sequenced within a study of cytomegalovirus exposure and HLA in healthy donors. Primers included in the PCR were 60 Vbeta and 13 Jbeta primers. Sequencing used immunoSEQ multiplex PCR; TCRdb keeps in-frame clones, though not all of them. The sample consists of some 70,000 clones, approximately 60% of them appearing once. Turning to this clone: Antigen specificity is unknown.

Whole-study findings and limits: The authors excluded some V segments, including TRBV6-2 and TRBV6-3, as indistinguishable. In a later analysis, V- and J-gene trimming of beta chains associated with a DCLRE1C missense variant, replicated independently.

Germline lookup yields CDR1 MRHNA and CDR2 SNTAGT. The CDR3 is made up of 15 amino acids. With 0 bases removed from V and 4 bases from J, the gap between germline ends came to 12 bases. The chain employs TRBV6-4 and TRBJ1-2, with D possibly being TRBD1 (5 bases). The sequence was collected from a woman aged 45-65 years in good health and CMV-seronegative. The sequenced sample was PBMCs. CDR3 amino acids: CASSDSTSGIYGYTF. In nucleotides, the CDR3 is TGTGCCAGCAGTGACTCTACTTCAGGGATCTATGGCTACACCTTC.